There are a few counts of the clone carrying this T cell receptor beta chain. The target antigen is unknown. These data originate in a study of liver allograft versus peripheral blood T cells. Study in general: Recipients' peripheral blood served as the comparator for T cell receptor repertoires in transplanted livers. Study results and limitations: Inside liver allografts, T cell receptor repertoires reportedly diverged from the repertoires found in peripheral blood.

Germline CDR1 is MDHEN and CDR2 is SYDVKM. V dropped 6 bases and J dropped 2 bases, with 16 bases sitting between them. The CDR3 runs to 15 residues. TCRdb re-derived calls from the reads in MiXCR, one entry per CDR3 protein. The sample carries thousands of distinct CDR3 sequences, about 20% recorded once. The chain joins TRBV28 to TRBJ1-2, with D perhaps TRBD1 (6 bases). This receptor was taken from a human patient who had a liver transplant. Some T cells may be provided by the graft donor. The CDR3 loop is CASSHFYDRNYGYTF. The CDR3 DNA sequence: TGTGCCAGCAGCCACTTTTACGACAGGAACTATGGCTACACCTTC.